Reported below is one T cell receptor beta chain. Amplification targeted TCR beta CDR3 regions from RNA transcripts. TCR CDR3 regions were first amplified by RT-PCR with HTBI primers. TCRdb re-called the multiplex PCR reads with MiXCR, one entry per CDR3 protein. The sample lists hundreds of thousands of distinct CDR3 sequences, around 16% occurring once. The CDR3 totals 14 residues. V lost 1 base and J 6 bases, leaving 10 bases between the germline ends. Germline V gives CDR1 KGHSH, CDR2 LQKENI. These data are taken from a study of T cells in Graves' hyperthyroidism and ophthalmopathy. The sample was blood. The receptor was isolated from a woman aged 25 to 39 with Graves' hyperthyroidism. The chain is built from TRBV18 and TRBJ2-1; no reliable D call. Written as DNA, the CDR3 is TGTGCCAGCTCACCACTTTATGAGACCAATGAGCAGTTCTTC. Amino acid sequence: CASSPLYETNEQFF.